This T cell receptor beta chain is drawn from a study of shared clonotypes between healthy human individuals. Broader study findings: Sharing of clonotypes among donors was expected to vary with sequencing depth.

TCRdb's copy holds only in-frame clones and misses some; the assay was immunoSEQ multiplex PCR. The sample has some 490,000 clones; 70% to 80% are singletons. Germline CDR1 reads MNHNS; CDR2 reads SASEGT. The CDR3 is 13 residues long. Trimming removed 5 bases at V and 7 bases at J, with 15 bases between. Turning to this clone: Its antigen is as yet unknown.

Among the donors, all were Caucasian adults who lived in Nashville, Tennessee. The unsorted samples took about 90 million PBMCs to get genomic DNA. This clonotype originated in a woman aged 40 to 49 in good health. Some clones in this sample may be carry-over from other donors' samples. The sequenced sample consisted of PBMCs. V gene TRBV6-1 combines with J gene TRBJ2-7; weak D call: TRBD2 (5 bases). The CDR3, as DNA: TGTGCCAGCAGTCGGGATATGCTATGGGAGCAGTACTTC. Translating gives CASSRDMLWEQYF.